This T cell receptor beta chain was sequenced during a study of immune evolution from preneoplasia to lung adenocarcinoma. Concerning this clone: What it binds is unknown.

Study observations and caveats: Clonality was highest in normal lung, lower in later-stage lesions apparently.

V lost 2 bases and J lost 1; bases outside the gene matches: 2. The CDR3 has 15 amino acids. CDR1 is MRHNA, CDR2 SNTAGT, per germline. Assay: immunoSEQ multiplex PCR; the TCRdb copy retains only in-frame clones and omits some. The repertoire holds 20,000 to 30,000 clones, with about 74% as singletons. Resections took place in Japan or China from the mid-2010s to the late 2010s. The chain carries TRBV6-4 and TRBJ2-1; 7 positions agree with TRBD1. This sequence originates from a person between 60 and 69 years old with invasive lung adenocarcinoma. Some clones in this sample may be carry-over from other donors' samples. The sequenced sample was FFPE invasive lung adenocarcinoma tissue. The CDR3 spells CASSDATGSYNEQFF. The CDR3 DNA follows: TGTGCCAGCAGTGACGCGACAGGGTCCTACAATGAGCAGTTCTTC.